The subject of this entry is one TCR beta chain. Its cognate antigen has yet to be identified. No base quality information exists; no much larger clone differs at one position. The CDR3 spans 14 residues, from the cysteine through the phenylalanine. CDR3 DNA is the only sequence kept; it has 42 bases, read in frame from the first base. V is trimmed back by 2 bases and J by 6 bases, and the junction contains 3 bases that no gene match accounts for. For CDR1 and CDR2, the germline V gene lists MGHDK and SYGVNS. Collaborating institutions collected whole blood in K2EDTA tubes following their own protocols. Collaborator samples were shipped for TCRbeta analysis as frozen whole blood, isolated PBMCs, or DNA extracted from either sample type. The source of the sample is a study of blood T cell repertoires in COVID-19 (dated by TCRdb to the early 2020s). About the full investigation: Samples covering the acute and convalescent phases of COVID-19 were provided by collaborators in the United States, Italy and Spain. The prospective study material was composed of cDNA or gDNA derived from T cells, B-cell-depleted T cells, or PBMCs. The dataset comprised deeply sampled blood TCRbeta repertoires from subjects exposed to, actively infected with, or recovered from COVID-19. The repertoires were released in a freely available public database meant as a resource for research on the immune response to SARS-CoV-2. Samples were obtained from the ongoing ImmuneRACE study (first 160 participants) and from over 1,000 subjects provided by 6 global collaborators. The sample metadata nearly always contained a de-identified subject ID, COVID-19 status, age in years and sex. Where available, HLA class I and class II types were taken from metadata supplied by the sample provider and were not determined by assay-based typing. Summary of the overall study and its limitations: How much clinical and demographic metadata was included differed by source and by participant, and the metadata was provided uncurated.

TCRbeta CDR3 regions were amplified from genomic DNA using the immunoSEQ Assay, a bias-controlled multiplex PCR. Regarding the original processing steps: Nucleated cell counts per sample were estimated from amplification of reference gene primers within the assay. To quantify the absolute abundance of each unique TCRbeta CDR3 rearrangement, sequence reads were collapsed and filtered. For each sample, productive Simpson clonality was calculated as the square root of Simpson's diversity index across productive rearrangements. TCRdb holds this immuneACCESS table with in-frame rearrangements only. Some clones are missing; in checked studies, unresolved V genes explain under half, and the rest has no known cause. V and J calls and clone size are those listed in that table; D and trimming were worked out from the DNA. The sample table records 150,000 or so clones; around 84% of these occur just once. The ten largest clones add up to 3% to 3.5% of the sample.

The sequencing input was peripheral blood. The rearrangement joined TRBV25-1 to TRBJ1-1; the central 10 bases match TRBD1. This sequence was found in a human donor with acute or convalescent COVID-19. The donor label of this sample is uncertain. The DNA sequence reads TGTGCCAGCAGTGAAGGGACAGGGGAGGCTGAAGCTTTCTTT. It codes for CASSEGTGEAEAFF.